One sample yielded the 13 T cell receptor beta chains listed below, sequenced in a study of graft-versus-host responses after intestinal transplantation. TCRdb keeps only in-frame clones here, not all; method: immunoSEQ multiplex PCR. Among some 130,000 clones listed, about 93% were seen once. For these receptors, no antigen is known. Source: unstimulated CD4+ T cells sorted from spleen or lymph node cells, taken before intestinal transplant. The receptors shown here come from a human donor who received an intestinal transplant.

As DNA, the CDR3 is TGTGCCAGCAGTTACTCGGCGTACAATCAGCCCCAGCATTTT. It codes for CASSYSAYNQPQHF. V usage is TRBV6-5 and J usage is TRBJ1-5; D is undetermined. The CDR3 length is 14 residues. The ends were cut back, 0 bases at V and 3 bases at J, with 6 bases in the middle. CDR1 is MNHEY and CDR2 is SVGAGI in the germline V gene.

This chain connects TRBV7-8 to TRBJ2-3; no clear D gene. This CDR3 is 13 amino acids long. Germline V CDR1 and CDR2: SGHVS, FQNEAQ. Trimming shortened V by 8 bases and J by 1 base, and 10 bases separated the two germline ends. CDR3 region: CASEPQRTDTQYF. The CDR3 DNA reads TGTGCCAGCGAACCTCAACGCACAGATACGCAGTATTTT.

This clone was detected a few times. The V and J genes are TRBV7-9 and TRBJ2-2, with TRBD2 identical over 12 bases. Germline V CDR1 and CDR2: SEHNR, FQNEAQ (reference sequence). The CDR3 has 16 amino acids. V trimming: 5 bases; J trimming: 4 bases; junction bases outside the gene matches: 5. CDR3 bases: TGTGCCAGCAGCGCAAGACTAGCGGGAGTCACCGGGGAGCTGTTTTTT. Amino acid sequence: CASSARLAGVTGELFF.

The J gene is TRBJ2-4, the V gene TRBV5-1; D may match TRBD1 or TRBD2 (7 bases each). From germline, CDR1 is SGHRS and CDR2 YFSETQ. This CDR3 spans 15 amino acids. V was clipped by 4 bases and J by 9 bases, with 20 bases between them. The CDR3, as DNA: TGCGCCAGCAGCCAGGGGGGAGGGACCGGAGGCATTCAGTACTTC. Translating gives CASSQGGGTGGIQYF.

The chain combines TRBV19 with TRBJ1-3, with 11 positions matching TRBD1. The CDR3 totals 15 residues. Germline V gives CDR1 LNHDA, CDR2 SQIVND (reference sequence). V gave up 3 bases and J gave up 6 bases; unmatched junction bases: 4. The CDR3 DNA follows: TGTGCCAGTAGTATGGACAGGGGGCTCGAAAACACCATATATTTT. This encodes CASSMDRGLENTIYF.

The chain combines TRBV7-3 with TRBJ2-1; unclear D gene. The length of the CDR3 is 14 residues. Germline V gives CDR1 SGHTA, CDR2 FQGTGA. The V and J ends lost 5 bases and 12 bases respectively, with 20 bases between them. The CDR3 spells CASSPNIGVGWQFF. The DNA for the CDR3 is TGTGCCAGCAGCCCGAATATAGGAGTTGGGTGGCAGTTCTTC.

V is TRBV20-1 and J is TRBJ1-2; no reliable D call. Germline CDR1 DFQATT, CDR2 SNEGSKA (reference sequence). Trimming cost V 5 bases and J 3 bases, with 1 base left between them. The CDR3 sequence is 9 residues long. Here the CDR3 DNA reads TGCAGTGCTGACTATGGCTACACCTTC. This gives the protein CSADYGYTF.

The V and J genes are TRBV2 and TRBJ2-6; no definite D call. CDR3 size: 14 residues. V lost 6 bases and J 2 bases, leaving 8 bases between the germline ends. Germline V gene sequence: CDR1 SNHLY, CDR2 FYNNEI. CDR3 in DNA: TGTGCCAGCAGCCCCCGAGCTGGGGCCAACGTCCTGACTTTC. Translated: CASSPRAGANVLTF.

The J gene is TRBJ2-3, the V gene TRBV27, with TRBD2 identical over 11 bases. The germline V gene has CDR1 MNHEY and CDR2 SMNVEV (reference sequence). The CDR3 consists of 16 residues. The V and J ends lost 1 base and 5 bases, in that order; junction bases with no gene match: 5. The CDR3 loop is CASSLYALAGVDTQYF. Here the CDR3 DNA reads TGTGCCAGCAGTTTATACGCACTAGCGGGAGTAGATACGCAGTATTTT.

The rearrangement links TRBV12-2 to TRBJ1-2. TRBV12-2 is assigned pseudogene status. The CDR3 is 15 amino acids. The CDR3 region has the DNA TGTGCAAGTCGCTTAGCTACGGGGTCTAACTATGGCTACACCTTC. Translated, it gives CASRLATGSNYGYTF.

CDR3 amino acids: CASSESGRPEQYF. CDR3 coding DNA: TGCGCCAGCAGTGAGTCGGGCAGACCCGAGCAGTACTTC. This chain connects TRBV10-2 to TRBJ2-7; D uncertain. Germline V CDR1 and CDR2: WSHSY, SAAADI. This CDR3 is built from 13 residues. V was clipped by 0 bases and J by 6 bases, with 9 bases between them.

This chain connects TRBV28 to TRBJ2-7; unclear D gene. V was cut by 5 bases and J by 7 bases, with 15 bases left in between. The CDR3 sequence is 13 residues long. Looked up from germline, CDR1 is MDHEN and CDR2 is SYDVKM. CDR3 sequence: CASSLRTETEQYF. The DNA of the CDR3 is TGTGCCAGCAGTCTTAGGACGGAAACGGAGCAGTACTTC.

The rearrangement joins TRBV19 to TRBJ1-1, with 7 bases aligning to TRBD1. Looked up from germline, CDR1 is LNHDA and CDR2 is SQIVND (reference sequence). The CDR3 spans 16 residues. V trimming: 5 bases; J trimming: 4 bases; junction bases outside the gene matches: 13. The chain's CDR3 is CASSPRDRPTLTEAFF. Here the CDR3 DNA reads TGTGCCAGTAGTCCCCGGGACAGACCAACCCTCACTGAAGCTTTCTTT.